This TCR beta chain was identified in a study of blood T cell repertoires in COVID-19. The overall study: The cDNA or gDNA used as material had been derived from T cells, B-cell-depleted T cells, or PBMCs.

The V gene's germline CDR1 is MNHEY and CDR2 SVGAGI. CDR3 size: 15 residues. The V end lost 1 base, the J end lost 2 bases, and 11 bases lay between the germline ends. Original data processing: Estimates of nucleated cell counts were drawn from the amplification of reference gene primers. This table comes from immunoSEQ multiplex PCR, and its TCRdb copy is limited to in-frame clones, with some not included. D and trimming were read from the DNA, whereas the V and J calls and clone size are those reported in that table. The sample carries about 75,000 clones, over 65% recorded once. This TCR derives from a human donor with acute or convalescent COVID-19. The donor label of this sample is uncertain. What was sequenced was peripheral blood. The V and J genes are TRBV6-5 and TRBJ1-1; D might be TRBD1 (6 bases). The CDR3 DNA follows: TGTGCCAGCAGTTACTTCACAGGGTTAAACACTGAAGCTTTCTTT. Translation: CASSYFTGLNTEAFF.